This T cell receptor (beta chain) is from a study of CD8 T cells in Susac syndrome (dated by TCRdb to between 2018 and 2021). With respect to the entire study: Repertoire sequencing was used to test whether CD8+ T cell activation and differentiation in Susac syndrome was antigen driven. CD8+ T cell repertoire clonality was compared between 11 to 12 healthy donors, about 14 Susac syndrome patients and fewer than 19 multiple sclerosis patients.

For this chain, trimming is 3 bases at the V end and 4 bases at the J end, and the number of junction bases without a gene match is 3. The CDR3 holds 15 amino acids from the cysteine to the phenylalanine. Just the 45-base CDR3 DNA is kept, in frame starting at base 1. Reading the germline V gene (reference sequence) gives CDR1 SEHNR and CDR2 FQNEAQ. High-throughput TCR beta sequencing profiled peripheral blood CD8+ and CD4+ T cells from healthy donors, Susac syndrome patients and multiple sclerosis patients. Multiple sclerosis controls were treatment-naive patients with stable or active relapsing-remitting disease fulfilling revised McDonald criteria. Bulk CD8+ and CD4+ T cells were purified by magnetic negative isolation, whereas CD8+ TEMRA cells were enriched by FACS. Blood was collected in EDTA tubes and processed within 24 hours, with PBMCs isolated through density gradient centrifugation. PBMCs intended for TCR sequencing were frozen in liquid nitrogen and were later thawed in a 37 degrees C water bath. The sorted or isolated CD4+, CD8+ and CD8+ TEMRA cells reached a purity of at least 90%.

Study-wide findings and limitations: The TCR sequencing and HLA analysis was acknowledged to have included a relatively small number of individuals.

Turning to this clonotype: Its target antigen remains unknown. It has no much larger one-base neighbor in the sample; base qualities were not kept.

RNA was extracted using the RNeasy kit, and roughly 0.5 to 1 ug of the RNA was reverse transcribed with random hexamers. The immunoSEQ multiplex PCR assay, which covers 54 Vbeta and 13 Jbeta segments, was used to amplify TCR beta CDR3 regions. PCR amplification bias was corrected using a synthetic template baseline for primer optimization and computational correction. From the authors' description of their analysis: Reads were assigned to V, D and J genes according to IMGT and analyzed in immunoSEQ Analyzer, with only productive sequences retained. Clonality was calculated as one minus the Shannon entropy normalized by log2 of the number of productive unique sequences. For each patient and control, public and private clones were evaluated within the 100 most prevalent clones. Clones were defined as Susac-specific when absent from the healthy and MS cohorts, from approximately 1,100 published viral clones and from other ImmuneACCESS disease sequences. TCRdb reworked the public reads: Q25 trimming with fastp, MiXCR clone assembly, productive beta chains retained. Identical CDR3 protein sequences are pooled into one entry, listed with their most common genes and DNA. Here the V and J calls rest on TCRdb's processing, not on the authors' analysis. This sample holds about 66,000 distinct CDR3 sequences; roughly 94% were observed only once. 0.5% to 0.6% of the sample goes to the ten largest clones.

The sequenced material came from CD8+ T cells from PBMCs. The TCR sequence derives from a human donor with multiple sclerosis. The sequence is built from TRBV7-9 and TRBJ2-2, with TRBD1 identical over 9 junction bases. The sequenced DNA is TGTGCCAGCAGCTTGGGACAGGGAGGCACCGGGGAGCTGTTTTTT. This encodes CASSLGQGGTGELFF.